Below are 9 T cell receptor beta chains sequenced from a single sample in a study of cytomegalovirus exposure and HLA in healthy donors. The assay was immunoSEQ multiplex PCR, and TCRdb's table has in-frame clones only and misses some. The profile shows some 110,000 clones, around 88% of them singletons. The sample taken for sequencing was PBMCs. Source of these receptors: a man aged 18 to 30 in good health and CMV-seronegative.

This chain links TRBV11-2 with TRBJ1-6; D is ambiguous. The CDR3 length is 15 residues. V dropped 2 bases and J dropped 7 bases, with 12 bases sitting between them. The V gene's germline CDR1 is SGHAT and CDR2 FQNNGV. The CDR3 DNA reads as TGTGCCAGCAGCTTACTGGTTGTTAGCAATTCACCCCTCCACTTT. As protein: CASSLLVVSNSPLHF.

The CDR3 DNA reads TGTGCCAGCAGCCCGAGCGGGGCCCAAGATACGCAGTATTTT. Translating it yields CASSPSGAQDTQYF. V and J are TRBV5-4 and TRBJ2-3; 7 bases line up with TRBD2. Germline loops: CDR1 SGHNT, CDR2 YYREEE (reference sequence). Trimming took 4 bases from V and 5 from J; bases not matched to a gene: 7. This CDR3 is built from 14 residues.

This chain links TRBV4-1 with TRBJ1-1; TRBD1 might be the D (6 bases). The CDR3 contains 16 residues. V was cut by 2 bases and J by 0 bases, with 13 bases left in between. Germline CDR1 is MGHRA and CDR2 is YSYEKL. The CDR3 coding sequence is TGCGCCAGCAGCCAACTATCGGGACAAATGAACACTGAAGCTTTCTTT. Amino acid sequence: CASSQLSGQMNTEAFF.

The chain is built from TRBV27 and TRBJ2-3; maybe TRBD2 (5 bases). This CDR3 region has 16 residues. Trimming left V 6 bases short and J 0 bases short, with 16 bases between. Germline loops: CDR1 MNHEY, CDR2 SMNVEV (reference sequence). Here the CDR3 reads CASSQVGGLSTDTQYF. CDR3 sequence (DNA): TGTGCCAGCAGCCAGGTGGGCGGGCTTAGCACAGATACGCAGTATTTT.

This sequence joins TRBV27 and TRBJ1-4, with D possibly being TRBD1 (5 bases). Germline CDR1 reads MNHEY; CDR2 reads SMNVEV (reference sequence). The CDR3 length is 16 residues. Trimming shortened V by 7 bases and J by 8 bases, and 23 bases separated the two germline ends. CDR3 residues: CASMSVGFRGWEKLFF. In DNA form, the CDR3 reads TGTGCCAGCATGAGTGTCGGGTTTAGGGGTTGGGAAAAACTGTTTTTT.

Turning to this clone: Distinct nucleotide sequences in the sample also encode this CDR3. This chain uses TRBV19 with TRBJ1-1, with a tentative D call TRBD1 (6 bases). The CDR3 extends over 13 amino acids. The germline CDR1 and CDR2 sequences are LNHDA and SQIVND (reference sequence). V was trimmed by 1 base and J by 4 bases, leaving 7 bases between them. CDR3 region: CASSIGGGTEAFF. The CDR3 nucleotides are TGTGCCAGTAGTATAGGAGGGGGCACTGAAGCTTTCTTT.

The J gene is TRBJ1-5, the V gene TRBV7-9; tentatively, D is TRBD1 (5 bases). The V end lost 5 bases, the J end lost 0 bases, and 14 bases lay between the germline ends. The CDR3 is 16 residues long. CDR1 and CDR2 (germline): SEHNR, FQNEAQ (reference sequence). The CDR3 protein is CASSGTGVYSNQPQHF. CDR3 nucleotides: TGTGCCAGCAGCGGTACAGGAGTCTATAGCAATCAGCCCCAGCATTTT.

The chain uses TRBV10-2 and TRBJ1-1; no clear D gene. The CDR3 runs 11 residues. Germline assignment: CDR1 WSHSY and CDR2 SAAADI. V lost 7 bases to trimming and J lost 3 bases, with 6 bases between them. The DNA of the CDR3 is TGCGCCAGCAAGCTAGACACTGAAGCTTTCTTT. Its protein is CASKLDTEAFF.

The chain combines TRBV6-5 with TRBJ1-5; tentative D call: TRBD1 (5 bases). Between the trimmed V and J ends, which lost 6 bases and 4 bases, there was a span of 13 bases. The germline V gene encodes CDR1 MNHEY and CDR2 SVGAGI. The CDR3 consists of 14 residues. CDR3 region: CASRPDRNNQPQHF. CDR3 nucleotide sequence: TGTGCCAGCAGGCCCGACAGAAATAATCAGCCCCAGCATTTT.